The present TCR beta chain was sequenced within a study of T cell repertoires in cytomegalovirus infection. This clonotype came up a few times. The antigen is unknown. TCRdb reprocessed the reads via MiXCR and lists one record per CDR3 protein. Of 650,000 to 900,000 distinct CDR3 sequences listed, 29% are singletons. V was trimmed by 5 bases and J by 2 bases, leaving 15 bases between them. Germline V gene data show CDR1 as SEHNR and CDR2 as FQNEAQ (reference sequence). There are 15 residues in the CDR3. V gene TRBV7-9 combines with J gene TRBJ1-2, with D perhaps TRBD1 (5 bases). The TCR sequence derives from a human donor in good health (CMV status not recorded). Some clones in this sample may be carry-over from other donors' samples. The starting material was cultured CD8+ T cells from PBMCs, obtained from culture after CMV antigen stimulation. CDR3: CASSQRGGLNYGYTF. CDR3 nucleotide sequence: TGTGCCAGCAGCCAGCGGGGGGGATTGAACTATGGCTACACCTTC.